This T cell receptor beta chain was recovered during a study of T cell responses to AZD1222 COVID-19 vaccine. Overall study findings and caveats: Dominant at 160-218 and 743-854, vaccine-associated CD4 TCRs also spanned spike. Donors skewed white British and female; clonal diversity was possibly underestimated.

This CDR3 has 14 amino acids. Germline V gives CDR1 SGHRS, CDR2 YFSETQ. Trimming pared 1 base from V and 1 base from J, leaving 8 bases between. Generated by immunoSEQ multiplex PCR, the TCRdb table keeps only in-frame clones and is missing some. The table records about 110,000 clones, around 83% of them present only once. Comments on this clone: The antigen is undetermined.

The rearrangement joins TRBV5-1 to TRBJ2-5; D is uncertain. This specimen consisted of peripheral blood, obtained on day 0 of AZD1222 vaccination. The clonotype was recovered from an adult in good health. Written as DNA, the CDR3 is TGCGCCAGCAGCTTGAACCCTAGCCAAGAGACCCAGTACTTC. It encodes CASSLNPSQETQYF.